This TCR beta chain was obtained from a study of blood T cell repertoires in COVID-19. The wider study: T cells, B-cell-depleted T cells, or PBMCs provided the cDNA or gDNA that served as material.

The CDR3 runs 14 residues. CDR1 is SNHLY and CDR2 is FYNNEI in the germline V gene. The V gene end was trimmed by 6 bases and the J gene end by 6 bases; junction bases not matched to a gene: 10. Profiled with immunoSEQ multiplex PCR; TCRdb holds only in-frame clones, not every one. The sample has about 160,000 clones, about 85% seen once. The sequence was obtained from an elderly man with COVID-19, enrolled during active disease. The chain uses TRBV2 and TRBJ2-7; 8 nucleotides match TRBD1. The specimen was peripheral blood. This chain's CDR3 is CASRRQGLGGEQYF. CDR3 DNA: TGTGCCAGCAGGAGACAGGGGTTGGGAGGCGAGCAGTACTTC.